This TCR beta chain was recorded in a study of blood T cell repertoires in COVID-19. Under the authors' procedure: Reference gene primers were amplified, and this amplification served to estimate nucleated cell counts. TCRdb keeps only in-frame clones here, not all; method: immunoSEQ multiplex PCR. The DNA was the basis for D and trimming; V, J and clone size are from that table. The table records 200,000 to 250,000 clones, 80% to 85% of them present only once. Trimming cost V 1 base and J 5 bases; bases outside gene matches: 3. This CDR3 has 14 amino acids. Germline V gene lookup returns CDR1 SQVTM and CDR2 ANQGSEA. Patients at the Seattle site were enrolled during active infection and followed longitudinally. This clone appeared many times.

The specimen sequenced was peripheral blood. V is TRBV29-1 and J is TRBJ1-5; 9 bases align to TRBD1. This clonotype was sampled from a woman between 65 and 79 years old with COVID-19, enrolled during active disease. In nucleotides, the CDR3 is TGCAGCGTTGAAGTACAGGGGGCAGATCAGCCCCAGCATTTT. Translation gives CSVEVQGADQPQHF.